In its sample, the clone carrying this TCR beta chain was seen once. In the authors' methods: Counts of nucleated cells, estimated from reference gene primer amplification, were obtained. Sequencing was performed with immunoSEQ multiplex PCR; in TCRdb, only in-frame clones are kept and a portion is missing. That table supplies the V and J calls and clone size; D and trimming were determined from the DNA. Of about 250,000 clones in the sample, 85% to 90% were seen once. These data belong to a study of blood T cell repertoires in COVID-19. Those who participated ranged in age from 18 to 89 years and resided in under 25 US areas. Two consecutive negative NP/OP PCR tests, clearance, or resolved symptoms defined Cohort 3 recovery. V gave up 4 bases and J gave up 0 bases, with 8 bases separating them. CDR3 length: 14 residues. Germline V gene lookup returns CDR1 LGHDT and CDR2 YNNKEL (reference sequence).

The sample taken for sequencing was PBMCs or T cells enriched from blood (not recorded which). The sequence was obtained from a woman under 30 who had recovered from COVID-19. The V gene is TRBV3-1 (or the pseudogene TRBV3-2), the J gene TRBJ2-3; D unclear. The CDR3 DNA is TGTGCCAGCAGCCCCCCCGGGAGCACAGATACGCAGTATTTT. Its protein is CASSPPGSTDTQYF.